This T cell receptor beta chain originates from a study of T cells expressing NK-cell markers. The germline V gene encodes CDR1 SGHRS and CDR2 YFSETQ. The CDR3 length is 15 residues. Using the 5' RACE reads, TCRdb records one entry per CDR3 protein without DNA. The listing contains approximately 150,000 distinct CDR3 sequences. This sequence originates from a man aged 18 to 30 in good health. The chain is built from TRBV5-1 and TRBJ2-7; TCRdb's D call, TRBD2, is unchecked because there is no DNA. Material: blood T cells: a sorted CD56 or NKG2C T cell subset, CD4+ or CD8+ T cells, or bulk PBMC T cells (not recorded which). Here the CDR3 reads CASSLTSGPYYEQYF.